The next 5 T cell receptor beta chains were all read from a single sample in a study of blood T cell repertoires in COVID-19. Repertoires were generated with immunoSEQ multiplex PCR, while TCRdb's copy carries only in-frame clones and drops some. The data show more than 300,000 clones, 85% to 95% seen once. Material for sequencing was PBMCs or T cells enriched from blood (not recorded which). The receptors here all came from a woman aged 25 to 39 who had been exposed to COVID-19.

This clone showed up just a few times. The chain uses TRBV5-1 and TRBJ1-1; 7 positions match TRBD1. Looked up from germline, CDR1 is SGHRS and CDR2 is YFSETQ. The V gene end was trimmed by 10 bases and the J gene end by 6 bases; junction bases not matched to a gene: 6. The CDR3 has 11 amino acids. The CDR3 spells CASFQGAEAFF. The CDR3 DNA sequence: TGCGCCTCTTTTCAGGGGGCTGAAGCTTTCTTT.

The genes are TRBV4-3 and TRBJ2-7; 13 nucleotides align to TRBD2. V was clipped by 3 bases and J by 3 bases; unmatched bases: 2. Germline CDR1 is LGHNA and CDR2 is YSLEER. The CDR3 runs 15 residues. This CDR3 is CASSHGTSGVYEQYF. The CDR3 DNA sequence: TGCGCCAGCAGCCACGGGACTAGCGGGGTCTACGAGCAGTACTTC.

The rearrangement uses TRBV6-2 or TRBV6-3 and TRBJ2-4; no firm D call. The CDR3 length is 16 residues. V lost 6 bases, J lost 10 bases, and 25 bases lay in between. Germline V gene data show CDR1 as MNHEY and CDR2 as SVGEGT. CDR3 sequence (DNA): TGTGCCAGCAGCCCACTTATGAGTCCCCCCGGAGTAATTCAGTACTTC. Translation: CASSPLMSPPGVIQYF.

This clone was seen just once. The genes are TRBV5-1 and TRBJ1-1, with D uncertain. The CDR3 length is 13 residues. Per germline, CDR1 SGHRS and CDR2 YFSETQ. V lost 4 bases and J 1 base, leaving 8 bases between the germline ends. CDR3 bases: TGCGCCAGCAGCGCTCGGGGGAACACTGAAGCTTTCTTT. This gives the protein CASSARGNTEAFF.

The CDR3 region has the DNA TGTGCCAGTAGTATTTCACCGGGGTTCAATGAGCAGTTCTTC. Its translation is CASSISPGFNEQFF. The chain links TRBV19 to TRBJ2-1; maybe TRBD2 (5 bases). Trimming removed 3 bases from V and 6 bases from J, with 12 bases in between. The V gene's germline CDR1 is LNHDA and CDR2 SQIVND (reference sequence). The CDR3 is 14 residues long.